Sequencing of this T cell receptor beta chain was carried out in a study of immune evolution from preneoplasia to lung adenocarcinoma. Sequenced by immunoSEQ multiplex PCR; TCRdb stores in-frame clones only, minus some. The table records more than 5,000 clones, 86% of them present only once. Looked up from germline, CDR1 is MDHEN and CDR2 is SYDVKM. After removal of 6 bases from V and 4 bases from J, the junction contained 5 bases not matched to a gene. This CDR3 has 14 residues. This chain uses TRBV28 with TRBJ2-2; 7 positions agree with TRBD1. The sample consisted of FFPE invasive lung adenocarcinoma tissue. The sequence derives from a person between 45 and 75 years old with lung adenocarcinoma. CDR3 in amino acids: CASRDRVGTGELFF. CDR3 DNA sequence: TGTGCCAGCAGAGACAGGGTGGGCACCGGGGAGCTGTTTTTT.